This T cell receptor (beta chain) appears in the sequencing data of a study of T-cell memory formation after mild COVID-19. General study points: Whether day 37 second-wave clones are SARS-CoV-2-specific was not confirmed.

This clonotype was detected ten times or more. Its specificity is not known. TCRdb ran MiXCR on the 5' RACE reads and lists one entry per CDR3 protein. Altogether roughly 300,000 distinct CDR3 sequences are present, approximately 15% being singletons, with the ten largest covering roughly 20%. The V segment lost 5 bases and the J segment 0 bases; nucleotides outside the gene matches: 1. The length of the CDR3 is 13 residues. From germline, CDR1 is SGHNT and CDR2 YYREEE (reference sequence). Sequencing input: PBMCs or a T cell subset sorted from them (not recorded which). The chain links TRBV5-4 to TRBJ2-5; 7 nucleotides line up with TRBD1. This receptor was obtained from a man younger than 35 who had mild COVID-19 (a few samples of this study predate the infection). Cell type and time point are not known. CDR3 protein: CASRTGDQETQYF. The CDR3 coding sequence is TGTGCCAGCAGAACAGGGGACCAAGAGACCCAGTACTTC.